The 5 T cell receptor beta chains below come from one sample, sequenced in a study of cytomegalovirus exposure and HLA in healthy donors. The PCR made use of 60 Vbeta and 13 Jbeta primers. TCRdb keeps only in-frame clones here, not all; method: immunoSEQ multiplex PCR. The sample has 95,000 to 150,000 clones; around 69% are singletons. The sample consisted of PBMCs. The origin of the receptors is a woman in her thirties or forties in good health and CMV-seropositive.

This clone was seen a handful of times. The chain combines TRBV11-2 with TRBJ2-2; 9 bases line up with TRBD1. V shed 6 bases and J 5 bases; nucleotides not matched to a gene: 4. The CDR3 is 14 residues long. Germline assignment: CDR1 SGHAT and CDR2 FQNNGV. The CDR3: CASSRDRDTGELFF. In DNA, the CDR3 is TGTGCCAGCAGTCGGGACAGGGATACCGGGGAGCTGTTTTTT.

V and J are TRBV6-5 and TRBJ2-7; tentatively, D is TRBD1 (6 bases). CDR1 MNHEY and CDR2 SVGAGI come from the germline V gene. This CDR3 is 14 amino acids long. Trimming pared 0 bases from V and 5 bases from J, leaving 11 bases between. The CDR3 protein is CASSYSNRVHEQYF. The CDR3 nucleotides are TGTGCCAGCAGTTACTCAAACAGGGTCCACGAGCAGTACTTC.

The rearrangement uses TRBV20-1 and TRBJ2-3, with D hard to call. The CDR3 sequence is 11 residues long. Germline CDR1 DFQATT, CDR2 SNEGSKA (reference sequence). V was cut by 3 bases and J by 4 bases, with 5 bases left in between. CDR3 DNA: TGCAGTGCTAGCAATCCAGATACGCAGTATTTT. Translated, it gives CSASNPDTQYF.

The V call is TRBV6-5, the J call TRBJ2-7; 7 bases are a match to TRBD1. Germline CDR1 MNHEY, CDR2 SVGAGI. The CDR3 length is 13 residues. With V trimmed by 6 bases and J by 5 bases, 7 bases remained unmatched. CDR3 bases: TGTGCCAGCAGCATTGACAGGGACCACGAGCAGTACTTC. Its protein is CASSIDRDHEQYF.

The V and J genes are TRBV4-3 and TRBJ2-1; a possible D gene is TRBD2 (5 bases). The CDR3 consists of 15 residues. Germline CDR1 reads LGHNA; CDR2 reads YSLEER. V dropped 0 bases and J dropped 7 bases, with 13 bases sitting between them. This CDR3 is CASSQDWGDWNEQFF. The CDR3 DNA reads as TGCGCCAGCAGCCAAGATTGGGGAGACTGGAATGAGCAGTTCTTC.